Listed below are T cell receptor beta chains from one sample, sequenced in a study of blood T cell repertoires in COVID-19. Sequencing was performed with immunoSEQ multiplex PCR; in TCRdb, only in-frame clones are kept and a portion is missing. The top ten clones hold 15% to 20% of a sample with 99,000 or so clones, under 80% of them seen once. Sequenced material: peripheral blood. The receptors here all came from a woman in her sixties or seventies with acute or convalescent COVID-19. Both conserved end residues are part of each CDR3. The order of the fields is V gene, D gene, clone size, J gene, CDR3 DNA, CDR3 protein. The D gene is left open where the match is weak. Not all rows give a size; the values are once, few, many and, for expanded clones, a class.

v_gene: TRBV6-2/TRBV6-3
d_gene: .
abundance: .
j_gene: TRBJ2-1
CDR3nt: TGTGCCAGCAGTTCCAGGGGATGGGACTACAATGAGCAGTTCTTC
CDR3aa: CASSSRGWDYNEQFF

v_gene: TRBV11-2
d_gene: TRBD1
abundance: .
j_gene: TRBJ1-1
CDR3nt: TGTGCCAGCAGCTTAGAACGTCGGGACAGAAAAGGCACTGAAGCTTTCTTT
CDR3aa: CASSLERRDRKGTEAFF

v_gene: TRBV9
d_gene: TRBD2
abundance: .
j_gene: TRBJ2-1
CDR3nt: TGTGCCAGCAGCGTAGTGGGCGGGGGGGCCGGTGAGCAGTTCTTC
CDR3aa: CASSVVGGGAGEQFF

v_gene: TRBV9
d_gene: .
abundance: few
j_gene: TRBJ1-5
CDR3nt: TGTGCCAGCAGCGCTGGGAGGGGTAAAAATCAGCCCCAGCATTTT
CDR3aa: CASSAGRGKNQPQHF

v_gene: TRBV19
d_gene: TRBD1
abundance: few
j_gene: TRBJ2-7
CDR3nt: TGTGCCAGTAGTATTGCAGGGGGCTCCTACGAGCAGTACTTC
CDR3aa: CASSIAGGSYEQYF

v_gene: TRBV24-1
d_gene: TRBD1
abundance: .
j_gene: TRBJ2-3
CDR3nt: TGTGCCACCAGTGAACCCACAGGGGGCTCAGGCACAGATACGCAGTATTTT
CDR3aa: CATSEPTGGSGTDTQYF

v_gene: TRBV19
d_gene: TRBD1
abundance: few
j_gene: TRBJ1-1
CDR3nt: TGTGCCAGTAGTATAGATCCCCGGGGACAGGAAATTTCTTTATTAAACACTGAAGCTTTCTTT
CDR3aa: CASSIDPRGQEISLLNTEAFF

v_gene: TRBV6-5
d_gene: .
abundance: once
j_gene: TRBJ1-2
CDR3nt: TGTGCCAGCGCAAAGCCGCGGGTGGGTTCCTATGGCTACACCTTC
CDR3aa: CASAKPRVGSYGYTF

v_gene: TRBV10-3
d_gene: TRBD1
abundance: .
j_gene: TRBJ1-1
CDR3nt: TGTGCCACCGGGGACAGGAACACTGAAGCTTTCTTT
CDR3aa: CATGDRNTEAFF

v_gene: TRBV7-6
d_gene: TRBD1
abundance: .
j_gene: TRBJ2-7
CDR3nt: TGTGCCAGCAGCCTACAGGGGGCCGACGAGCAGTACTTC
CDR3aa: CASSLQGADEQYF

v_gene: TRBV5-6
d_gene: .
abundance: .
j_gene: TRBJ1-2
CDR3nt: TGTGCCAGCAGCCCCCGGGGCCAGGGGAAGGCGTATGGCTACACCTTC
CDR3aa: CASSPRGQGKAYGYTF

v_gene: TRBV2
d_gene: .
abundance: once
j_gene: TRBJ1-2
CDR3nt: TGTGCCAGCAGTGATGGCAGGGGTCGGTCTGGCTACACCTTC
CDR3aa: CASSDGRGRSGYTF

v_gene: TRBV29-1
d_gene: .
abundance: .
j_gene: TRBJ1-1
CDR3nt: TGCAGCGTTGTCCCCAGGGGCCTGGGGAACACTGAAGCTTTCTTT
CDR3aa: CSVVPRGLGNTEAFF

v_gene: TRBV19
d_gene: TRBD1
abundance: .
j_gene: TRBJ1-6
CDR3nt: TGTGCCAGTAGCAACGACAGGGGATGGAATTCACCCCTCCACTTT
CDR3aa: CASSNDRGWNSPLHF

v_gene: TRBV29-1
d_gene: .
abundance: .
j_gene: TRBJ1-5
CDR3nt: TGCAGCGTCACATGGGGCAGGGAGGATCAGCCCCAGCATTTT
CDR3aa: CSVTWGREDQPQHF

v_gene: TRBV28
d_gene: .
abundance: .
j_gene: TRBJ1-3
CDR3nt: TGTGCCAGCATGGTGTCAGATGCCTCTGGAAACACCATATATTTT
CDR3aa: CASMVSDASGNTIYF

v_gene: TRBV5-1
d_gene: .
abundance: few
j_gene: TRBJ1-3
CDR3nt: TGCGCCAGCAGCTTGGGTGGAGTCTCTGGAAACACCATATATTTT
CDR3aa: CASSLGGVSGNTIYF